Listed here are 26 T cell receptor beta chains from one sample, sequenced in a study of multiple sclerosis patients with progressive multifocal leukoencephalopathy. Specified time point: more than five months of natalizumab therapy. TCRdb's copy holds only in-frame clones and misses some; the assay was immunoSEQ multiplex PCR. In the table there are some 30,000 clones, roughly 86% of which are singletons. Source: PBMCs, taken from a patient treated with natalizumab. These receptors were taken from a human donor with multiple sclerosis.

Only a few counts were recorded for this clone. This chain joins TRBV19 and TRBJ1-1; 7 nucleotides line up with TRBD1. CDR1 and CDR2 from the germline V gene are LNHDA and SQIVND (reference sequence). This CDR3 spans 14 amino acids. Unmatched junction bases numbered 8, after V lost 5 bases and J lost 5 bases. CDR3 coding DNA: TGTGCCAGTAGTGAGGACAGGTTAACGACTGAAGCTTTCTTT. Encoded protein: CASSEDRLTTEAFF.

J is TRBJ2-7 and V is TRBV4-3; 8 bases align to TRBD1. The V gene's germline CDR1 is LGHNA and CDR2 YSLEER. The length of the CDR3 is 16 residues. The junction had 9 bases not matched to a gene; V was cut back by 3 bases and J by 2 bases. CDR3 protein: CASSQEGQVGPYEQYF. Written as DNA, the CDR3 is TGCGCCAGCAGCCAGGAGGGACAGGTGGGTCCCTACGAGCAGTACTTC.

This clone has only a few counts. The rearrangement uses TRBV10-3 and TRBJ1-2; 7 bases map to TRBD1. CDR1 and CDR2 from the germline V gene are ENHRY and SYGVKD. V shed 2 bases, J shed 8 bases, and the junction held 14 bases outside the gene matches. The length of the CDR3 is 16 residues. CDR3 loop: CAISEVRGTGAEGYTF. CDR3 in DNA: TGTGCCATCAGTGAGGTGAGGGGCACAGGGGCAGAGGGCTACACCTTC.

This chain uses TRBV14 with TRBJ2-7; perhaps TRBD1 as D (6 bases). Germline CDR1 reads SGHDN; CDR2 reads FVKESK. This CDR3 has 16 amino acids. V was pared by 1 base and J by 3 bases, with 16 bases between. CDR3 sequence reads: CASSQVLGARDYEQYF. In DNA form, the CDR3 reads TGTGCCAGCAGCCAAGTTTTGGGGGCAAGGGACTACGAGCAGTACTTC.

This chain joins TRBV6-1 and TRBJ2-1; 13 bases match TRBD2. CDR3 length: 15 residues. J was trimmed by 10 bases and V by 4 bases; bases with no gene match: 7. Germline values: CDR1 MNHNS, CDR2 SASEGT. This CDR3 reads CASSGRTSGSEEQFF. The CDR3 bases are TGTGCCAGCAGTGGGCGGACTAGCGGGAGTGAGGAGCAGTTCTTC.

The chain links TRBV7-6 to TRBJ2-1; 8 bases are shared with TRBD2. Germline V lookup: CDR1 SGHVS, CDR2 FNYEAQ. The V gene end was trimmed by 4 bases and the J gene end by 4 bases; junction bases not matched to a gene: 6. The length of the CDR3 is 15 residues. DNA for the CDR3: TGTGCCAGCAGCTCCACTAGCGGAGGGTACAATGAGCAGTTCTTC. It is translated as CASSSTSGGYNEQFF.

The chain joins TRBV27 to TRBJ2-7, with D hard to call. The CDR3 is 18 residues long. Germline CDR1 reads MNHEY; CDR2 reads SMNVEV (reference sequence). V was pared by 5 bases and J by 2 bases, with 25 bases between. As DNA, the CDR3 is TGTGCCAGCAGTCAATTGCCGTTCTGGCCCACACAGACCTACGAGCAGTACTTC. Protein: CASSQLPFWPTQTYEQYF.

The genes are TRBV4-3 and TRBJ2-1; D ambiguous. V dropped 4 bases and J dropped 8 bases, with 12 bases sitting between them. The germline CDR1 and CDR2 sequences are LGHNA and YSLEER. This CDR3 comprises 13 residues. CDR3 DNA sequence: TGCGCCAGCAGCCTGAGTACTCCTGATGAGCAGTTCTTC. Amino acids: CASSLSTPDEQFF.

The chain links TRBV6-6 to TRBJ2-1, with D perhaps being TRBD1 or TRBD2 (6 bases each). Germline V gene lookup returns CDR1 MNHNY and CDR2 SVGAGI (reference sequence). This CDR3 is built from 15 residues. With 2 bases removed from V and 5 bases from J, the gap between germline ends came to 13 bases. In DNA form, the CDR3 reads TGTGCCAGCAGTTACAAAGGGGGGCCCCACAATGAGCAGTTCTTC. Protein product: CASSYKGGPHNEQFF.

The chain carries TRBV11-3 and TRBJ2-1; 10 positions agree with TRBD1. The ends lost 3 bases at V and 6 bases at J; junction bases unmatched: 5. The CDR3 is made up of 15 amino acids. CDR1 is SGHNT, CDR2 YENEEA, per germline. CDR3 nucleotide sequence: TGTGCCAGCAGCTTTGACAGGGGGCCCCTCAATGAGCAGTTCTTC. It translates to CASSFDRGPLNEQFF. Looking up the rest from reference TRBV11-3 and TRBJ2-1 gives the full variable domain: EAGVVQSPRYKIIEKKQPVAFWCNPISGHNTLYWYLQNLGQGPELLIRYENEEAVDDSQLPKDRFSAERLKGVDSTLKIQPAELGDSAVYLCASSFDRGPLNEQFFGPGTRLTVL.

This sequence joins TRBV14 and TRBJ2-7; D call uncertain. This CDR3 is 16 amino acids long. CDR1 and CDR2 from the germline V gene are SGHDN and FVKESK. V lost 0 bases to trimming and J lost 2 bases, with 14 bases between them. The CDR3 here is CASSQEGALGTYEQYF. The CDR3, as DNA: TGTGCCAGCAGCCAAGAGGGCGCCCTGGGAACCTACGAGCAGTACTTC.

The gene calls are TRBV6-1 and TRBJ2-1; TRBD2 agrees at 7 bases. Per the germline V gene, CDR1 is MNHNS and CDR2 is SASEGT. J was trimmed by 9 bases and V by 3 bases; bases with no gene match: 11. The CDR3 consists of 15 residues. The CDR3 DNA sequence: TGTGCCAGCAGTGATGGCGGGGGTGCAGTTTTTGAGCAGTTCTTC. Amino acids: CASSDGGGAVFEQFF.

The genes are TRBV15 and TRBJ1-1, with a possible D match to TRBD1 (6 bases). The germline V and J ends were trimmed by 5 bases and 4 bases, with 17 bases remaining between them. The germline gives CDR1 LNHNV, CDR2 YYDKDF (reference sequence). The CDR3 runs to 15 residues. CDR3 residues: CATSPEGGATTEAFF. CDR3 bases: TGTGCCACCAGCCCCGAAGGGGGGGCTACCACTGAAGCTTTCTTT. Based on the CDR3 plus reference TRBV15 and TRBJ1-1, the full variable domain is DAMVIQNPRYQVTQFGKPVTLSCSQTLNHNVMYWYQQKSSQAPKLLFHYYDKDFNNEADTPDNFQSRRPNTSFCFLDIRSPGLGDTAMYLCATSPEGGATTEAFFGQGTRLTVV.

This chain joins TRBV28 and TRBJ1-3; D is perhaps TRBD1 (6 bases). The V end was cut by 3 bases, the J end by 4 bases, with 7 bases between. This CDR3 is 13 amino acids long. Germline CDR1 and CDR2: MDHEN and SYDVKM. The CDR3 loop is CASSFGTGNTIYF. Written as DNA, the CDR3 is TGTGCCAGCAGTTTCGGGACAGGAAACACCATATATTTT.

The chain is built from TRBV5-6 and TRBJ1-5, with a weak D call TRBD1 (5 bases). Germline V gene sequence: CDR1 SGHDT, CDR2 YYEEEE. The CDR3 covers 14 residues. V was pared by 0 bases and J by 6 bases, with 10 bases between. CDR3 loop: CASSLGWDGQPQHF. Written as DNA, the CDR3 is TGTGCCAGCAGCTTGGGCTGGGACGGTCAGCCCCAGCATTTT. Variable domain in full (rest from reference TRBV5-6 and TRBJ1-5): DAGVTQSPTHLIKTRGQQVTLRCSPKSGHDTVSWYQQALGQGPQFIFQYYEEEERQRGNFPDRFSGHQFPNYSSELNVNALLLGDSALYLCASSLGWDGQPQHFGDGTRLSIL.

The rearrangement links TRBV18 to TRBJ2-7; 7 bases match TRBD1. CDR1 KGHSH and CDR2 LQKENI come from the germline V gene. The CDR3 spans 15 residues. V was clipped by 0 bases and J by 2 bases; unmatched bases: 4. The CDR3 loop reads CASSPPGTAPYEQYF. The CDR3, as DNA: TGTGCCAGCTCACCACCGGGGACAGCGCCCTACGAGCAGTACTTC. Looking up the rest from reference TRBV18 and TRBJ2-7 gives the full variable domain: NAGVMQNPRHLVRRRGQEARLRCSPMKGHSHVYWYRQLPEEGLKFMVYLQKENIIDESGMPKERFSAEFPKEGPSILRIQQVVRGDSAAYFCASSPPGTAPYEQYFGPGTRLTVT.

J is TRBJ2-3 and V is TRBV28; D call uncertain. The CDR3 loop spans 11 amino acids. V was clipped by 8 bases and J by 4 bases, with 7 bases between them. Per the germline V gene, CDR1 is MDHEN and CDR2 is SYDVKM. The CDR3 here is CASGRADTQYF. The CDR3 nucleotides are TGTGCCAGCGGCCGCGCAGATACGCAGTATTTT.

The chain recombines TRBV19 with TRBJ1-2; no clear D gene. The CDR3 length is 12 residues. Trimming stripped 6 bases from V and 3 bases from J, with 8 bases between. In germline, CDR1 is LNHDA, CDR2 SQIVND (reference sequence). The CDR3 here is CASRAWDYGYTF. The CDR3 nucleotides read TGTGCCAGTAGGGCCTGGGACTATGGCTACACCTTC.

CDR3 nucleotide sequence: TGTGCCAGCTCCGAGGGGGCGGGGGGAACCTACGAGCAGTACTTC. Amino acid sequence: CASSEGAGGTYEQYF. The chain carries TRBV7-2 and TRBJ2-7; a weak D match, TRBD2 (8 bases). Germline values: CDR1 SGHTA, CDR2 FQGNSA. This CDR3 comprises 15 residues. Trimming shortened V by 8 bases and J by 2 bases, and 19 bases separated the two germline ends.

CDR3 nucleotide sequence: TGTGCCAGCAGTGGGGGGAACACTGAAGCTTTCTTT. Translated: CASSGGNTEAFF. This rearrangement joins TRBV28 to TRBJ1-1; the D gene is possibly TRBD1 (5 bases). The CDR3 spans 12 residues. CDR1 MDHEN and CDR2 SYDVKM come from the germline V gene. Trimming pared 5 bases from V and 1 base from J, leaving 5 bases between. The complete variable domain, with remaining parts taken from reference TRBV28 and TRBJ1-1, reads DVKVTQSSRYLVKRTGEKVFLECVQDMDHENMFWYRQDPGLGLRLIYFSYDVKMKEKGDIPEGYSVSREKKERFSLILESASTNQTSMYLCASSGGNTEAFFGQGTRLTVV.

The chain carries TRBV7-9 and TRBJ1-1, with D possibly matching TRBD1 (5 bases). Germline CDR1 and CDR2: SEHNR and FQNEAQ (reference sequence). The V end was cut by 8 bases, the J end by 5 bases, with 15 bases between. CDR3 size: 13 residues. The CDR3 nucleotides read TGTGCCAGCGGGCGGGGGGGAAGTACTGAAGCTTTCTTT. This translates into CASGRGGSTEAFF.

The chain has TRBV10-3 and TRBJ2-1; D gene unclear. This CDR3 is 16 amino acids long. V was shortened by 0 bases and J by 4 bases, with 13 bases between the two germline ends. Germline CDR1 and CDR2: ENHRY and SYGVKD. CDR3 in amino acids: CAISESARNLYNEQFF. The CDR3 nucleotides are TGTGCCATCAGTGAGTCGGCGAGAAACCTGTACAATGAGCAGTTCTTC.

The count of this clone is one. The V and J genes are TRBV28 and TRBJ1-2; 8 nucleotides align to TRBD1. V shed 5 bases, J shed 5 bases, and the junction held 10 bases outside the gene matches. Germline CDR1 is MDHEN and CDR2 is SYDVKM. The CDR3 loop spans 15 amino acids. The DNA of the CDR3 is TGTGCCAGCAGTCCCTTGGACAGGGAAGGTTATGGCTACACCTTC. Protein sequence: CASSPLDREGYGYTF.

The table lists this clone with a count of one. The DNA of the CDR3 is TGTGCCAGTAGTCCGCATGCAGGACAGGGGGCGCCCCAGCATTTT. Encoded protein: CASSPHAGQGAPQHF. The chain has TRBV19 and TRBJ1-5, with 11 bases that match TRBD1. This CDR3 spans 15 amino acids. Germline V gene data show CDR1 as LNHDA and CDR2 as SQIVND (reference sequence). V dropped 5 bases and J dropped 9; count of bases not matched to a gene: 9.

The rearrangement links TRBV7-6 to TRBJ2-5; 9 nucleotides agree with TRBD2. The J call may not be correct, given that the DNA end is closer to TRBJ2-7. This CDR3 has 15 residues. Germline loops: CDR1 SGHVS, CDR2 FNYEAQ. DNA for the CDR3: TGTGCCAGCAGCTTAGGGGCGGGAGGGCCCAACGAGCAGTACTTC. Protein sequence: CASSLGAGGPNEQYF.

Comment on this clone: One end of the junction fails to match germline, which may point to a read error. The chain couples TRBV18 to TRBJ2-7; unclear D gene. There are 17 residues in the CDR3. Germline lookup yields CDR1 KGHSH and CDR2 LQKENI. This CDR3 is CVSSFEDVRRLSYEQYF. Here the CDR3 DNA reads TGTGTCAGCTCATTTGAGGATGTCAGGCGGCTCTCCTACGAGCAGTACTTC.